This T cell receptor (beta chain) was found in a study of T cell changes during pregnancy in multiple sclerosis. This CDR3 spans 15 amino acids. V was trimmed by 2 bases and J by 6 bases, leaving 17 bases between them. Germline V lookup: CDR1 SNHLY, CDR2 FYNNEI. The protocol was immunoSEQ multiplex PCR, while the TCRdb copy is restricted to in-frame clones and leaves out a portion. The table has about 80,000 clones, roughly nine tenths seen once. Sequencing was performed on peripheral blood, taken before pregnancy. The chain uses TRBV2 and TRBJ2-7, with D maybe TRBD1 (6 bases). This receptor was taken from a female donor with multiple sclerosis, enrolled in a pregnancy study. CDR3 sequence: CASSENREVWGEQYF. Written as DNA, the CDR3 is TGTGCCAGCAGTGAAAACAGGGAAGTCTGGGGCGAGCAGTACTTC.